These T cell receptor beta chains were read from a single sample in a study of blood T cell repertoires in COVID-19. Profiled with immunoSEQ multiplex PCR; TCRdb holds only in-frame clones, not every one. The sample contains tens of thousands of clones, 85% of which appear only once. Specimen: peripheral blood. Receptors originate from a man in his fifties or sixties with acute or convalescent COVID-19. The CDR3 runs from the conserved cysteine through the conserved F or W. D genes are given only for firm matches. Where a row states a size, it is once, few, many or the class of an expanded clone; other rows omit it.

TRBJ2-1,-,-,TRBV6-2/TRBV6-3,TGTGCCAGCAGTCCAACGGGGTATGAGCAGTTCTTC,CASSPTGYEQFF
TRBJ2-2,few,TRBD2,TRBV11-2,TGTGCCAGCACGACTAGCGGGACCGGGGAGCTGTTTTTT,CASTTSGTGELFF
TRBJ2-7,-,TRBD1,TRBV29-1,TGCAGCGTGCTGGGACAGGCCCCCAGGACCTACGAGCAGTACTTC,CSVLGQAPRTYEQYF
TRBJ1-4,-,-,TRBV12-3/TRBV12-4,TGTGCCAGCAGTCAGGACAGCTTTGAAAAACTGTTTTTT,CASSQDSFEKLFF
TRBJ2-3,once,TRBD2,TRBV7-3,TGTGCCAGCAGCTTAAGGCCTAGCGGGGGCCACGATACGCAGTATTTT,CASSLRPSGGHDTQYF
TRBJ1-2,once,-,TRBV5-6,TGTGCCAGCAGCTTGGAGCCCAGGGAGGGTGGCTACACCTTC,CASSLEPREGGYTF
TRBJ2-1,few,TRBD2,TRBV5-1,TGCGCCAGCAGCTTCCCCCGGGCTGGAGGGACTAGAGATTACAATGAGCAGTTCTTC,CASSFPRAGGTRDYNEQFF
TRBJ2-7,few,-,TRBV27,TGTGCCAGCAGTTCATATCGAGGGAGCGACGAGCAGTACTTC,CASSSYRGSDEQYF
TRBJ2-3,-,-,TRBV12-2,TGTGCAAGTCCCCCCTTGGTAATTGTGGAGCCCGCAGATACGCAGTATTTT,CASPPLVIVEPADTQYF
TRBJ2-7,-,-,TRBV19,TGTGCCAGTAGCCCGAGTGGAGTCTCCTACGAGCAGTACTTC,CASSPSGVSYEQYF
TRBJ2-7,-,-,TRBV7-9,TGTGCCAGCAGCTTACGCTACCCCTCCTACGAGCAGTACTTC,CASSLRYPSYEQYF
TRBJ2-7,few,TRBD2,TRBV19,TGTGCCAGTAGTAGCGGGGGTTCCTACGAGCAGTACTTC,CASSSGGSYEQYF
TRBJ1-1,-,-,TRBV5-1,TGCGCCAGCAGCCCCAAACAGGGAAACACTGAAGCTTTCTTT,CASSPKQGNTEAFF
TRBJ2-6,once,-,TRBV2,TGTGCCAGTATGGGCAGGGATACATTCTCTGGGGCCAACGTCCTGACTTTC,CASMGRDTFSGANVLTF
TRBJ2-2,-,TRBD1,TRBV9,TGTGCCAGCAGCGTAGGTGGGACAGGGGTCACCGGGGAGCTGTTTTTT,CASSVGGTGVTGELFF
TRBJ2-7,-,-,TRBV5-1,TGCGCCAGCAGCTTGGTGACAGGCCTCCCAAACGAGCAGTACTTC,CASSLVTGLPNEQYF
TRBJ2-2,-,TRBD2,TRBV5-1,TGCGCCAGCAGCTTACGACTAGCGGGGACCGGGGAGCTGTTTTTT,CASSLRLAGTGELFF
TRBJ1-6,-,TRBD1,TRBV6-1,TGTGCCAGCAGTGGAGGGACAGCGATAATTAAAGAACCCCTCCACTTT,CASSGGTAIIKEPLHF
TRBJ1-3,-,TRBD1,TRBV7-2,TGTGCCAGCAGCCGCGGACAGGGGGCAGAAAACACCATATATTTT,CASSRGQGAENTIYF
TRBJ1-2,-,TRBD1,TRBV5-1,TGCGCCAGCAGCCAACTGACAGGGCGGGACTATGGCTACACCTTC,CASSQLTGRDYGYTF
TRBJ1-3,-,-,TRBV3-1/TRBV3-2,TGTGCCAGCAGCCAAGTCGCGTTGAGCTCTGGAAACACCATATATTTT,CASSQVALSSGNTIYF
TRBJ2-1,-,-,TRBV20-1,TGCAGTGCTGCTCAGGGTCACGAGCAGTTCTTC,CSAAQGHEQFF
TRBJ2-1,-,TRBD1,TRBV19,TGTGCCAGTAGTCCCGGGACAGGGGCCTACAATGAGCAGTTCTTC,CASSPGTGAYNEQFF
TRBJ1-5,-,TRBD1,TRBV18,TGTGCCAGCTCCAGGGGGCTCAATCAGCCCCAGCATTTT,CASSRGLNQPQHF
TRBJ2-2,few,TRBD1,TRBV7-9,TGTGCCAGCAGCTTAAGGGACAGGGTGTCCACCGGGGAGCTGTTTTTT,CASSLRDRVSTGELFF
TRBJ2-2,-,TRBD2,TRBV10-1,TGCGCCAGTAGCGGGTTCGTCACCGGGGAGCTGTTTTTT,CASSGFVTGELFF
TRBJ2-1,-,-,TRBV4-3,TGCGCCAGCAGCCAAGAGGAAGGGAGGCTGGGCAATGAGCAGTTCTTC,CASSQEEGRLGNEQFF
TRBJ2-7,-,TRBD1,TRBV6-5,TGTGCCAGCAGAGTGAATTTAGGACAGGGGTACGAGCAGTACTTC,CASRVNLGQGYEQYF
TRBJ2-3,-,-,TRBV18,TGTGCCAGCTCACCATGGCAGGTTAGCACAGATACGCAGTATTTT,CASSPWQVSTDTQYF
TRBJ2-7,-,-,TRBV3-1/TRBV3-2,TGTGCCAGCAGCCAAGCTGCGGGTTACGAGCAGTACTTC,CASSQAAGYEQYF
TRBJ2-7,-,TRBD2,TRBV4-1,TGCGCCAGCAGCCAAGAGCGGGGGTACGACGAGCAGTACTTC,CASSQERGYDEQYF
TRBJ2-1,-,-,TRBV7-2,TGTGCCAGCAGCTTAAGTCTCGGTGAGCAGTTCTTC,CASSLSLGEQFF
TRBJ1-4,-,-,TRBV7-7,TGTGCTAGCAGCTTAGCGCAGAATGAAAAACTGTTTTTT,CASSLAQNEKLFF
TRBJ2-3,-,-,TRBV3-1/TRBV3-2,TGTGCCAGCAGCCGCTTAGGGGAGGGGGGGACAGATACGCAGTATTTT,CASSRLGEGGTDTQYF
TRBJ1-5,medium-sized,-,TRBV18,TGTGCCAGCTCACCAGTCCGGACAGACACAAATCAGCCCCAGCATTTT,CASSPVRTDTNQPQHF
TRBJ2-1,-,-,TRBV6-5,TGTGCCAGCAGACTCGAAGGCGGCTCCTACAATGAGCAGTTCTTC,CASRLEGGSYNEQFF
TRBJ2-2,-,TRBD1,TRBV11-2,TGTGCCAGCAGCAAGGACAGGGCCACCGGGGAGCTGTTTTTT,CASSKDRATGELFF
TRBJ2-7,-,TRBD2,TRBV7-2,TGTGCCAGCAGCTTAGCACTAGCGGGTTTGGGCGAGCAGTACTTC,CASSLALAGLGEQYF
TRBJ2-1,-,-,TRBV18,TGTGCCAGCTCACCACGGCAATCGGGGAATGAGCAGTTCTTC,CASSPRQSGNEQFF
TRBJ1-5,-,-,TRBV5-5,TGTGCCAGCAGCTCTCAATGGGGCGACCAGCCCCAGCATTTT,CASSSQWGDQPQHF
TRBJ1-2,-,TRBD1,TRBV18,TGTGCCAGCTCACCGACAGGGTATAACGGCTACACCTTC,CASSPTGYNGYTF
TRBJ2-3,-,-,TRBV14,TGTGCCAGCAGCCAAGATTACAAAAGCACAGATACGCAGTATTTT,CASSQDYKSTDTQYF
TRBJ2-1,-,-,TRBV12-2,TGTGCAAGTCGCTTAGAAAACCGGGACAGGGCACCGAACAGTGTCCATGAGCAGTTCTTC,CASRLENRDRAPNSVHEQFF
TRBJ1-5,-,-,TRBV5-1,TGCGCCAGCAGGTTCGACAGCTATCAGCCCCAGCATTTT,CASRFDSYQPQHF
TRBJ2-7,-,TRBD1,TRBV6-5,TGTGCCAGCACTCCAGGGACAGGGGGCATGGGGCAGTACTTC,CASTPGTGGMGQYF
TRBJ2-3,-,-,TRBV11-3,TGTGCCAGCAGCTCCCGGGGTAGCACAGATACGCAGTATTTT,CASSSRGSTDTQYF
TRBJ2-5,-,-,TRBV15,TGTGCCACCAGCAGAGATCTAGCACTCCTGAGCGGGGAGACCCAGTACTTC,CATSRDLALLSGETQYF
TRBJ2-3,-,TRBD2,TRBV20-1,TGCAGTGCTAGTTTAGCGGGAGGAGGAGGTTTCTTGAGCACAGATACGCAGTATTTT,CSASLAGGGGFLSTDTQYF
TRBJ2-1,-,-,TRBV7-9,TGTGCCAGCAGCTTAGGGTTCGTCGGGGAATTCTTC,CASSLGFVGEFF
TRBJ1-2,-,TRBD1,TRBV7-3,TGTGCCAGCAGCTTAACAGGGACAGGGGGCGGTGGCTACACCTTC,CASSLTGTGGGGYTF
TRBJ1-4,-,-,TRBV9,TGTGCCAGCAGCCCAAGGGGAGCGGAGGGAGAAAAACTGTTTTTT,CASSPRGAEGEKLFF
TRBJ2-2,once,TRBD2,TRBV19,TGTGCCAGTAGTGGGTTCCTAGCGGCAACCGGGGAGCTGTTTTTT,CASSGFLAATGELFF
TRBJ2-7,-,-,TRBV18,TGTGCCAGCTCACCACAGGGGGGGTACGAGCAGTACTTC,CASSPQGGYEQYF
TRBJ2-1,-,TRBD2,TRBV4-3,TGCGCCAGCAGCCAAGGACTAGCGGGGTATGTGGAGCAGTTCTTC,CASSQGLAGYVEQFF
TRBJ2-1,-,-,TRBV21-1,TGTGCCAGCAGCAAGCAGGGTGGGCTCGACAATGAGCAGTTCTTC,CASSKQGGLDNEQFF
TRBJ2-6,-,-,TRBV6-2/TRBV6-3,TGTGCCAGCAGTTACTCCGGCAGGGTCAGCTCTGGGGCCAACGTCCTGACTTTC,CASSYSGRVSSGANVLTF
TRBJ2-5,-,-,TRBV2,TGTGCCACCACGGGCGGGACGTTGTACCAAGAGACCCAGTACTTC,CATTGGTLYQETQYF
TRBJ2-7,-,TRBD1,TRBV4-3,TGCGCCAGCAGCCCCCGGACAGGAGCCTCCTACGAGCAGTACTTC,CASSPRTGASYEQYF